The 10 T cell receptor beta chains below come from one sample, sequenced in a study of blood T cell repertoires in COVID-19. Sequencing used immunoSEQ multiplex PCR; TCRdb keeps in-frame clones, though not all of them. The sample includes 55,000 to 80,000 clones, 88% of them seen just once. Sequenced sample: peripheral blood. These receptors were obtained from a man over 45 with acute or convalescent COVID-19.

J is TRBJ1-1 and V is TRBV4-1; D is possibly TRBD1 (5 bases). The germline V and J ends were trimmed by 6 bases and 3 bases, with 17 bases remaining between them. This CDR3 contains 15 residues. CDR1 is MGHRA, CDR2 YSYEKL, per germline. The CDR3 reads CASRQPGLRDTEAFF. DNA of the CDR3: TGCGCCAGCAGACAACCGGGACTCAGGGACACTGAAGCTTTCTTT.

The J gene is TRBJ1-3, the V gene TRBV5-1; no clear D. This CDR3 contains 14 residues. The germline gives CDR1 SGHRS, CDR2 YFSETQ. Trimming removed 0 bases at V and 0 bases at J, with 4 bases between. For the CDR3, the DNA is TGCGCCAGCAGCTTGGACACCTCTGGAAACACCATATATTTT. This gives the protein CASSLDTSGNTIYF.

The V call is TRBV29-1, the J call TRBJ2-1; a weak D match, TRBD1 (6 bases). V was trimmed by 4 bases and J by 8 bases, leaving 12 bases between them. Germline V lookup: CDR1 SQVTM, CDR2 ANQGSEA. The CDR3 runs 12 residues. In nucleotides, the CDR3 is TGCAGCGTTGCCAGCAGGGGCGATGAGCAGTTCTTC. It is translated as CSVASRGDEQFF.

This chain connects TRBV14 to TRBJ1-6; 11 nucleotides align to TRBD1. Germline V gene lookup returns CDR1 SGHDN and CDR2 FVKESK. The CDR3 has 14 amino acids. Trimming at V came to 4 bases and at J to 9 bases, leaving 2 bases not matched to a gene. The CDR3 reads CASSRDRGSSPLHF. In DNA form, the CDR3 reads TGTGCCAGCAGCCGGGACAGGGGGAGTTCACCCCTCCACTTT.

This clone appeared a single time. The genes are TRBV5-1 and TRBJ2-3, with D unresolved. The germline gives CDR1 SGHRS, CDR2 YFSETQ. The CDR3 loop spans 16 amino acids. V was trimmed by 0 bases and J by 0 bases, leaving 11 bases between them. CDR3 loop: CASSLGGSTSTDTQYF. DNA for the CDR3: TGCGCCAGCAGCTTGGGAGGCAGCACTAGCACAGATACGCAGTATTTT.

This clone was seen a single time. The CDR3 loop is CASSQRFSNQPQHF. The DNA for the CDR3 is TGTGCCAGCAGTCAACGGTTTAGCAATCAGCCCCAGCATTTT. V usage is TRBV25-1 and J usage is TRBJ1-5, with D uncertain. The CDR3 consists of 14 residues. The V gene's germline CDR1 is MGHDK and CDR2 SYGVNS. The V gene lost 5 bases and the J gene lost 0 bases, with 8 bases spanning the gap. Full variable domain (remainder filled in from reference TRBV25-1 and TRBJ1-5): EADIYQTPRYLVIGTGKKITLECSQTMGHDKMYWYQQDPGMELHLIHYSYGVNSTEKGDLSSESTVSRIRTEHFPLTLESARPSHTSQYLCASSQRFSNQPQHFGDGTRLSIL.

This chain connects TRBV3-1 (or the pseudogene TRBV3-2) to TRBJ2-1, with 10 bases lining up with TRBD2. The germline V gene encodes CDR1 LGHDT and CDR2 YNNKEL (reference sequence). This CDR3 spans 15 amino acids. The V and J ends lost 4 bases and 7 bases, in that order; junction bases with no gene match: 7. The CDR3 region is CASSPMSSGGNEQFF. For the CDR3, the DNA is TGTGCCAGCAGCCCCATGTCTAGCGGGGGAAATGAGCAGTTCTTC.

The CDR3 DNA sequence: TGTGCCAGCAGCGCCCACACACAGGACTACGAGCAGTACTTC. Protein sequence: CASSAHTQDYEQYF. V and J are TRBV9 and TRBJ2-7; D is perhaps TRBD1 (5 bases). The CDR3 is 14 amino acids. V dropped 3 bases and J dropped 3 bases, with 13 bases sitting between them. Germline V lookup: CDR1 SGDLS, CDR2 YYNGEE.

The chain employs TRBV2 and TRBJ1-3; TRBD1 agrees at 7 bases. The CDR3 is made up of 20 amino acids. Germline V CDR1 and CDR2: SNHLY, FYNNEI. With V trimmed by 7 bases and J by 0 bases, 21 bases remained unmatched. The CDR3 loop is CASIVYWGLRDSASGNTIYF. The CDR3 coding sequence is TGTGCCAGCATAGTGTATTGGGGTTTAAGGGACAGCGCCTCTGGAAACACCATATATTTT.

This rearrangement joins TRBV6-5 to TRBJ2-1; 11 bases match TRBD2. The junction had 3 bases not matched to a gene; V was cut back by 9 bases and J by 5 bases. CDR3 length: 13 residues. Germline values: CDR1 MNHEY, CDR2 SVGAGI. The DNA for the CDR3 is TGTGCCAGTGTAGCGGGGGGGCACAATGAGCAGTTCTTC. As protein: CASVAGGHNEQFF.